The 26 T cell receptor beta chains in this list originate from one sample, sequenced in a study of CD8 T cells in ankylosing spondylitis. MiXCR, applied by TCRdb to the 5' RACE reads, yields one record per CDR3 protein. Among 300,000 to 400,000 distinct CDR3 sequences listed, 20% were seen once. What was sequenced was blood, either unsorted or a sorted T cell fraction (not recorded which). All receptors come from a male donor with ankylosing spondylitis or in good health (not recorded which).

The chain couples TRBV7-3 to TRBJ2-2, with D perhaps TRBD2 (6 bases). Per the germline V gene, CDR1 is SGHTA and CDR2 is FQGTGA. V dropped 4 bases and J dropped 2 bases, with 14 bases sitting between them. This CDR3 comprises 16 residues. DNA of the CDR3: TGTGCCAGCAGCTCGGGGGTCGGGATAAACACCGGGGAGCTGTTTTTT. Residues: CASSSGVGINTGELFF.

This clonotype was seen a few times. The chain recombines TRBV4-1 with TRBJ2-7; 7 nucleotides agree with TRBD1. The CDR3 has 15 residues. Germline V gene data show CDR1 as MGHRA and CDR2 as YSYEKL. V dropped 4 bases and J dropped 6; count of bases not matched to a gene: 12. The CDR3 sequence: CASSPARQGTGEQYF. The CDR3 DNA follows: TGCGCCAGCAGCCCCGCCCGACAGGGTACGGGCGAGCAGTACTTC.

This chain uses TRBV7-9 with TRBJ2-1; D is tentatively TRBD1 or TRBD2 (7 bases each). This CDR3 contains 12 residues. Germline CDR1 and CDR2: SEHNR and FQNEAQ (reference sequence). Trimming removed 10 bases at V and 9 bases at J, with 16 bases between. CDR3 residues: CATLRGGSEQFF. Here the CDR3 DNA reads TGTGCCACCCTCAGGGGGGGGAGTGAGCAGTTCTTC.

The rearrangement uses TRBV10-2 and TRBJ2-2, with a possible D match to TRBD2 (6 bases). V lost 4 bases and J lost 5, with 14 bases in between. CDR3 size: 15 residues. The V gene's germline CDR1 is WSHSY and CDR2 SAAADI. CDR3 protein: CASSAREGDTGELFF. The DNA for the CDR3 is TGCGCCAGCAGTGCGCGGGAAGGGGATACCGGGGAGCTGTTTTTT.

The table lists this clonotype with a few counts. The chain uses TRBV10-2 and TRBJ2-2; D is undetermined. The CDR3 consists of 15 residues. In germline, CDR1 is WSHSY, CDR2 SAAADI. V lost 3 bases to trimming and J lost 2 bases, with 10 bases between them. The CDR3 DNA follows: TGCGCCAGCAGTGACCCCGGAGAAAACACCGGGGAGCTGTTTTTT. Protein product: CASSDPGENTGELFF.

This clonotype was seen a few times. The V gene is TRBV28, the J gene TRBJ1-4; 7 bases are shared with TRBD1. V trimming: 9 bases; J trimming: 5 bases; junction bases outside the gene matches: 9. The germline gives CDR1 MDHEN, CDR2 SYDVKM. The CDR3 extends over 14 amino acids. CDR3 loop: CASGTGQLNEKLFF. The CDR3 nucleotides read TGTGCCAGTGGGACGGGACAGTTAAATGAAAAACTGTTTTTT.

The rearrangement links TRBV2 to TRBJ2-2, with 9 positions matching TRBD1. CDR3 size: 15 residues. Germline-derived CDR1 and CDR2 are SNHLY and FYNNEI. The J segment lost 5 bases and the V segment lost 4 bases, leaving 5 bases of the junction unmatched. The CDR3 nucleotides read TGTGCCAGCAGTGGGACAGGGGATTTGACCGGGGAGCTGTTTTTT. The encoded protein is CASSGTGDLTGELFF.

The V and J genes are TRBV28 and TRBJ2-1; 7 nucleotides match TRBD2. CDR3 length: 16 residues. Per germline, CDR1 MDHEN and CDR2 SYDVKM. J gave up 4 bases and V 7 bases, and 13 bases lay outside the gene matches. The CDR3 DNA reads as TGTGCCAGCACCCCCTCCGGGAGGACACCATACAATGAGCAGTTCTTC. Amino acids: CASTPSGRTPYNEQFF.

The gene calls are TRBV20-1 and TRBJ2-7; the match to TRBD2 covers 8 bases. CDR1 is DFQATT, CDR2 SNEGSKA, per germline (reference sequence). Unmatched junction bases numbered 7, after V lost 6 bases and J lost 6 bases. The CDR3 spans 12 residues. CDR3 in DNA: TGCAGTGCGCCAGGACTAGCCGTCGAGCAGTACTTC. Residues: CSAPGLAVEQYF.

This clonotype was observed a few times. The chain has TRBV12-3 or TRBV12-4 and TRBJ1-3; no reliable D call. V was pared by 3 bases and J by 0 bases, with 12 bases between. This CDR3 has 16 amino acids. The CDR3 loop is CASSFPQAGSGNTIYF. In nucleotides, the CDR3 is TGTGCCAGCAGTTTCCCCCAGGCCGGCTCTGGAAACACCATATATTTT.

This clonotype has more than one count but fewer than ten. This chain joins TRBV29-1 and TRBJ2-5; 9 bases line up with TRBD2. This CDR3 contains 13 residues. Germline assignment: CDR1 SQVTM and CDR2 ANQGSEA. After removal of 6 bases from V and 4 bases from J, the junction contained 6 bases not matched to a gene. The CDR3 sequence: CSVTGSGGETQYF. The CDR3 DNA reads TGCAGCGTCACGGGTAGCGGGGGAGAGACCCAGTACTTC.

In this sample, this clonotype turned up a few times. This chain joins TRBV7-2 and TRBJ2-3; the D is unclear. Trimming shortened V by 5 bases and J by 7 bases, and 13 bases separated the two germline ends. Germline V gene data show CDR1 as SGHTA and CDR2 as FQGNSA. This CDR3 is built from 13 residues. CDR3 sequence (DNA): TGTGCCAGCAGCCCCACCCCCTCGAATACGCAGTATTTT. Protein product: CASSPTPSNTQYF.

This clonotype was counted a few times. The chain combines TRBV9 with TRBJ2-1, with 8 bases that match TRBD2. The length of the CDR3 is 16 residues. Looked up from germline, CDR1 is SGDLS and CDR2 is YYNGEE. V gave up 4 bases and J gave up 1 base; unmatched junction bases: 7. In DNA, the CDR3 is TGTGCCAGCAGCCCACAGTTAGCGGGGTCCTACAATGAGCAGTTCTTC. Translation gives CASSPQLAGSYNEQFF. The full variable domain, completed using reference TRBV9 and TRBJ2-1, is DSGVTQTPKHLITATGQRVTLRCSPRSGDLSVYWYQQSLDQGLQFLIQYYNGEERAKGNILERFSAQQFPDLHSELNLSSLELGDSALYFCASSPQLAGSYNEQFFGPGTRLTVL.

The sample holds a few counts of this clonotype. The CDR3 spells CASSPSTSNNEQFF. The CDR3 bases are TGTGCCAGCAGCCCCTCGACTAGCAACAATGAGCAGTTCTTC. V and J are TRBV7-9 and TRBJ2-1; 7 positions match TRBD2. V lost 5 bases and J lost 5; bases outside the gene matches: 6. Germline lookup yields CDR1 SEHNR and CDR2 FQNEAQ (reference sequence). The length of the CDR3 is 14 residues.

V gene TRBV5-6 combines with J gene TRBJ2-7; no definite D call. V lost 4 bases and J 3 bases, leaving 20 bases between the germline ends. CDR1 and CDR2 from the germline V gene are SGHDT and YYEEEE. This CDR3 is 16 amino acids long. In DNA, the CDR3 is TGTGCCAGCAGCCTGGCGGTGGGCCGGCTCGGCTACGAGCAGTACTTC. Translating it yields CASSLAVGRLGYEQYF.

V and J are TRBV29-1 and TRBJ2-6, with 7 bases aligning to TRBD2. In germline, CDR1 is SQVTM, CDR2 ANQGSEA. The CDR3 is 16 amino acids. Unmatched junction bases numbered 9, after V lost 7 bases and J lost 0 bases. The CDR3 nucleotides read TGCAGCGGTATACTAGGGGAGGGCTCTGGGGCCAACGTCCTGACTTTC. Protein sequence: CSGILGEGSGANVLTF.

For the CDR3, the DNA is TGTGCCAGCAGCCAGGAATTCCGGGAGTGGAACACCGGGGAGCTGTTTTTT. This translates into CASSQEFREWNTGELFF. J is TRBJ2-2 and V is TRBV14, with a possible D match to TRBD2 (6 bases). The V end lost 3 bases, the J end lost 1 base, and 15 bases lay between the germline ends. CDR1 SGHDN and CDR2 FVKESK come from the germline V gene. This CDR3 is 17 amino acids long.

This clonotype was detected only a few times. J is TRBJ2-5 and V is TRBV6-1; the match to TRBD1 covers 9 bases. Trimming removed 1 base from V and 5 bases from J; junction bases left unmatched: 5. Per the germline V gene, CDR1 is MNHNS and CDR2 is SASEGT. The CDR3 runs 15 residues. In nucleotides, the CDR3 is TGTGCCAGCAGTGAAGGAACAGGGGGCGTGGAGACCCAGTACTTC. Translated, it gives CASSEGTGGVETQYF.

This clonotype came up a few times. CDR3 protein: CATSVTRHDEQFF. CDR3 bases: TGTGCCACCAGTGTTACCAGGCACGATGAGCAGTTCTTC. The V and J genes are TRBV24-1 and TRBJ2-1, with D hard to call. The CDR3 is 13 residues long. Germline lookup yields CDR1 KGHDR and CDR2 SFDVKD. Deletions cut 5 bases from V and 8 bases from J, with 12 bases between.

This clonotype turned up a few times. The J gene is TRBJ2-5, the V gene TRBV12-3 or TRBV12-4; 12 bases are shared with TRBD2. The CDR3 runs to 15 residues. V shed 6 bases, J shed 5 bases, and the junction held 7 bases outside the gene matches. The CDR3 region is CASSSSGGVGETQYF. Here the CDR3 DNA reads TGTGCCAGCAGCTCTAGCGGGGGGGTCGGGGAGACCCAGTACTTC.

The sample holds a few counts of this clonotype. V and J are TRBV29-1 and TRBJ2-5, with D perhaps TRBD1 or TRBD2 (5 bases each). Germline V gene sequence: CDR1 SQVTM, CDR2 ANQGSEA. The CDR3 has 10 amino acids. V was trimmed by 6 bases and J by 7 bases, leaving 9 bases between them. CDR3 coding DNA: TGCAGCGTCCCCGGGGCGACCCAGTACTTC. It encodes CSVPGATQYF.

The chain links TRBV7-9 to TRBJ2-3; 9 bases are shared with TRBD1. Per germline, CDR1 SEHNR and CDR2 FQNEAQ (reference sequence). Losses at the gene ends were 4 bases for V and 2 bases for J; bases not matched to a gene: 1. CDR3 size: 14 residues. DNA for the CDR3: TGTGCCAGCAGCTGGACAGGGGCCACAGATACGCAGTATTTT. Translating gives CASSWTGATDTQYF. The entire variable domain, with the rest obtained from reference TRBV7-9 and TRBJ2-3, is as follows: DTGVSQNPRHKITKRGQNVTFRCDPISEHNRLYWYRQTLGQGPEFLTYFQNEAQLEKSRLLSDRFSAERPKGSFSTLEIQRTEQGDSAMYLCASSWTGATDTQYFGPGTRLTVL.

The V and J genes are TRBV7-3 and TRBJ2-1; D might be TRBD1 (5 bases). Germline V gives CDR1 SGHTA, CDR2 FQGTGA. The CDR3 runs to 16 residues. V was clipped by 4 bases and J by 4 bases, with 17 bases between them. CDR3 in DNA: TGTGCCAGCAGCTCGACCGGACACAGTTTATACAATGAGCAGTTCTTC. It yields the protein CASSSTGHSLYNEQFF.

This clonotype has a handful of counts. The genes are TRBV9 and TRBJ1-2; tentative D call: TRBD1 (5 bases). The CDR3 covers 14 residues. The germline V gene has CDR1 SGDLS and CDR2 YYNGEE. V lost 3 bases to trimming and J lost 2 bases, with 11 bases between them. CDR3 nucleotide sequence: TGTGCCAGCAGCGGCGAGCGGGGGAACTATGGCTACACCTTC. This translates into CASSGERGNYGYTF.

V and J are TRBV29-1 and TRBJ1-2; TRBD1 agrees at 7 bases. Germline CDR1 reads SQVTM; CDR2 reads ANQGSEA. The CDR3 extends over 13 amino acids. Trimming took 7 bases from V and 7 from J; bases not matched to a gene: 12. In nucleotides, the CDR3 is TGCAGCGCGGGACAGCCTGACCCCCTTGGCTACACCTTC. Amino acid sequence: CSAGQPDPLGYTF.

A single count supports this clonotype. The J gene is TRBJ1-6, the V gene TRBV5-5; the D gene is possibly TRBD1 (5 bases). This CDR3 comprises 15 residues. Germline V gives CDR1 SGHKS, CDR2 YYEKEE (reference sequence). The V end lost 1 base, the J end lost 2 bases, and 7 bases lay between the germline ends. CDR3 nucleotides: TGTGCCAGCAGCTTGCAGGGCGCCTATAATTCACCCCTCCACTTT. This sequence encodes CASSLQGAYNSPLHF.